The text below deals with one T cell receptor beta chain. The data belong to a study of cytomegalovirus exposure and HLA in healthy donors. The primer mix had 60 Vbeta and 13 Jbeta primers. Generated by immunoSEQ multiplex PCR, the TCRdb table keeps only in-frame clones and is missing some. This sample yields some 120,000 clones, of which around 80% are seen a single time; about 2% belongs to the top ten. The V gene's germline CDR1 is MGHRA and CDR2 YSYEKL. V dropped 0 bases and J dropped 4; count of bases not matched to a gene: 5. The CDR3 has 16 residues. The sample taken for sequencing was PBMCs. V gene TRBV4-1 combines with J gene TRBJ2-2; TRBD2 agrees at 7 bases. The receptor was isolated from a man younger than 35 in good health and CMV-seronegative. CDR3 nucleotide sequence: TGCGCCAGCAGCCAAGATCGGGACTATAGCACCGGGGAGCTGTTTTTT. Protein product: CASSQDRDYSTGELFF.